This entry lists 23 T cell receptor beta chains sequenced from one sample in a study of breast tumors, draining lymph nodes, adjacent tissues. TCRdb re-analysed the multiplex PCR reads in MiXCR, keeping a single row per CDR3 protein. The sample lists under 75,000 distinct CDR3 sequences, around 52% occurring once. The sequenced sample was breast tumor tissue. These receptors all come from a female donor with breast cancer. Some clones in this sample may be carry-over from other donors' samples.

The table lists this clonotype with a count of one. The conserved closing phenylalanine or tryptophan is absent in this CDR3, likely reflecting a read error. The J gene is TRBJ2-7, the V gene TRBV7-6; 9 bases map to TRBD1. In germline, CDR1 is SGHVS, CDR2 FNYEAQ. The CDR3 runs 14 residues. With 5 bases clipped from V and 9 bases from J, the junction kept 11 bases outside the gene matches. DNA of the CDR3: TGTGCCAGCAGCGCTGGGACAGGGAGCAGGGTGCAGTACTCC. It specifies CASSAGTGSRVQYS.

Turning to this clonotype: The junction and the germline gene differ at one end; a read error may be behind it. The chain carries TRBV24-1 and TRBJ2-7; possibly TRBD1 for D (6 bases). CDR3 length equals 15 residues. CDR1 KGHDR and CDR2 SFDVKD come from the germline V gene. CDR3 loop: CASSAPGQISYEQYF. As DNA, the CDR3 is TGTGCCAGCAGTGCCCCCGGACAGATCTCCTACGAGCAGTACTTC.

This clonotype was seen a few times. The CDR3 is CASSLGLAGLETQYF. CDR3 coding DNA: TGTGCCAGCAGCTTAGGGCTAGCGGGGCTAGAGACCCAGTACTTC. The chain combines TRBV13 with TRBJ2-5; 9 nucleotides line up with TRBD2. Germline V gives CDR1 PRHDT, CDR2 FYEKMQ (reference sequence). The trim removed 0 bases at V and 4 bases at J, leaving 3 bases unmatched. The CDR3 totals 15 residues.

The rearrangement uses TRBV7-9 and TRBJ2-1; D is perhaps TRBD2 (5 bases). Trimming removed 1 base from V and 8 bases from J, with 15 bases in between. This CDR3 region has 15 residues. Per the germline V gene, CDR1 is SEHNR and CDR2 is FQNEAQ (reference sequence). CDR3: CASSLDLLEEHEQFF. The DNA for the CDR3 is TGTGCCAGCAGCTTAGATCTATTGGAGGAGCATGAGCAGTTCTTC.

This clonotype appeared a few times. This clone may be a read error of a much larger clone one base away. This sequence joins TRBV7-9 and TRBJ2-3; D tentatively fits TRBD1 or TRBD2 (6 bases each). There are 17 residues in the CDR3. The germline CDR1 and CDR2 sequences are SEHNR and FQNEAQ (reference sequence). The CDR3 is CASSLFVYREEIDPQYF. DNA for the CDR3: TGTGCCAGCAGCTTATTTGTCTACAGGGAGGAAATAGATCCGCAGTATTTT.

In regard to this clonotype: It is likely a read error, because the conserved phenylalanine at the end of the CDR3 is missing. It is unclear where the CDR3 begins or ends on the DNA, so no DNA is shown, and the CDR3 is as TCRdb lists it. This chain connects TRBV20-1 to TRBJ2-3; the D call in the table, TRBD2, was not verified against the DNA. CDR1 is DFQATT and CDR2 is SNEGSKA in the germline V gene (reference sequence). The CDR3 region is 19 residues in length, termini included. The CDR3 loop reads CSVLCCHGRAEGSTDTRYL.

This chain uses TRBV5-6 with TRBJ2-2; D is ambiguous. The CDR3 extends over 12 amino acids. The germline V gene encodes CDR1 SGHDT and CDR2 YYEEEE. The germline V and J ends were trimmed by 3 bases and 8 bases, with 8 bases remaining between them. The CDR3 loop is CASSWSSGELFF. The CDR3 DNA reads TGTGCCAGCAGCTGGTCCTCTGGGGAGCTGTTTTTT.

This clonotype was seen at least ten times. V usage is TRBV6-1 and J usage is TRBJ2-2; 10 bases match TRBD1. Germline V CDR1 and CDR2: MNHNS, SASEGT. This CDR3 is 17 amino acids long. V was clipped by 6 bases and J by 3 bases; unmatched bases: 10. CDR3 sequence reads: CASRRTGTGVDTGELFF. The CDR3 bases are TGTGCCAGCAGGCGAACCGGGACAGGGGTTGACACCGGGGAGCTGTTTTTT.

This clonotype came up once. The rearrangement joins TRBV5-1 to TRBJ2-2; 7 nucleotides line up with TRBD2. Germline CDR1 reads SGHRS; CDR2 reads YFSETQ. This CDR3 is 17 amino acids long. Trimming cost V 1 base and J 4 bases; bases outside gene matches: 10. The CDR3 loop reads CASSLTSVVLGTGELFF. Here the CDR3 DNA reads TGCGCCAGCAGCTTGACTAGCGTGGTGTTGGGCACCGGGGAGCTGTTTTTT.

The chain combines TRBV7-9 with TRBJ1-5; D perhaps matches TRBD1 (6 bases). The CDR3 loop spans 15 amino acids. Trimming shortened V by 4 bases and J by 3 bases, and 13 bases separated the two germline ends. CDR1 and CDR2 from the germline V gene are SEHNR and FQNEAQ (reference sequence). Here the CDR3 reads CASSSNTGNNQPQHF. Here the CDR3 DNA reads TGTGCCAGCAGCTCTAATACAGGGAACAATCAGCCCCAGCATTTT.

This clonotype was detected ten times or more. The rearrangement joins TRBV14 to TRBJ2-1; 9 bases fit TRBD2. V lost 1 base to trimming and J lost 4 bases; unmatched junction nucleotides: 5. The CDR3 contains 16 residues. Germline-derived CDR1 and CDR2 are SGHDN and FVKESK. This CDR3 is CASSQVGLAGYNEQFF. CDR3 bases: TGTGCCAGCAGCCAAGTTGGGCTAGCGGGGTACAATGAGCAGTTCTTC.

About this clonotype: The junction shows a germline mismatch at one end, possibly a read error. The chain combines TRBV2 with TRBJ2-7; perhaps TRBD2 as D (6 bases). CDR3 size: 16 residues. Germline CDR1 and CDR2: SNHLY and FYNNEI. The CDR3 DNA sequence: TGTGCCAGCAGGGCGGGGCTTTTCTGGGGTTCCTTCCGGCAAGACTTC. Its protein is CASRAGLFWGSFRQDF.

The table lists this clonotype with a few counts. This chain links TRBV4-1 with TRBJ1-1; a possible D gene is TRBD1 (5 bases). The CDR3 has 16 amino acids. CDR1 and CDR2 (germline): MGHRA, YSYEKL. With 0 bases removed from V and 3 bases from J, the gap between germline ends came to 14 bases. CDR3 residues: CASSQDTKGSYTEAFF. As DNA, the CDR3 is TGCGCCAGCAGCCAAGATACGAAGGGGTCTTACACTGAAGCTTTCTTT.

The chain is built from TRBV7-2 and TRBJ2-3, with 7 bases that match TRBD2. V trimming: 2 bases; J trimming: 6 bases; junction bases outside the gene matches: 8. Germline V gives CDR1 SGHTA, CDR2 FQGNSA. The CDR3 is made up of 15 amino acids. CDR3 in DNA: TGTGCCAGCAGCTTAACGGCGGGAGCGGCTGATACGCAGTATTTT. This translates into CASSLTAGAADTQYF.

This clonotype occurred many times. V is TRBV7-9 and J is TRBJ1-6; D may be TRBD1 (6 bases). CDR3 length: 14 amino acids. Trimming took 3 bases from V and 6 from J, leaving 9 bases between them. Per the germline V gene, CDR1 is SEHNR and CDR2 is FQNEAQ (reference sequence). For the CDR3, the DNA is TGTGCCAGCAGCTTGGTCAGGGGTAATTCACCCCTCCACTTT. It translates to CASSLVRGNSPLHF.

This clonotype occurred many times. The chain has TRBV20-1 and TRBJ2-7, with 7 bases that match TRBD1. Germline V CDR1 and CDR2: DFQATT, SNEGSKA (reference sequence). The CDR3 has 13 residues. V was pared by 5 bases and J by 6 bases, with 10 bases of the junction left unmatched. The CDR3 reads CSALPGTDTEQYF. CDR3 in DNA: TGCAGTGCTCTACCCGGGACAGATACCGAGCAGTACTTC.

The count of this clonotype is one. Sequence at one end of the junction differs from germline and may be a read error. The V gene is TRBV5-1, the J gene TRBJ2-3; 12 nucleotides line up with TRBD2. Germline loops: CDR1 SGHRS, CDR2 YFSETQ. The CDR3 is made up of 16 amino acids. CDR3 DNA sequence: TGCGCCAGCAGCTCCAGACTAGCGGGAGATGTAGATGCGCAGTATTTT. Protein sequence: CASSSRLAGDVDAQYF.

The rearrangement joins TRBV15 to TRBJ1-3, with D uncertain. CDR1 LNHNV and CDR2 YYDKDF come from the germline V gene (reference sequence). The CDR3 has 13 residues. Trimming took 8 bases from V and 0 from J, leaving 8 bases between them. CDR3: CATSRPSGNTIYF. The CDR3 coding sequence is TGTGCCACCTCGAGACCCTCTGGAAACACCATATATTTT.

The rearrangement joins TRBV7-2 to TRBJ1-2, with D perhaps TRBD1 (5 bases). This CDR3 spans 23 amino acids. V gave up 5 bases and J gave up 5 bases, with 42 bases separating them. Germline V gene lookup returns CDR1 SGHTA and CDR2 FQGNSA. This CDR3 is CASSPQIFSGGRVNEQATYGYTF. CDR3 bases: TGTGCCAGCAGCCCCCAGATTTTTAGCGGGGGACGGGTCAATGAGCAGGCTACATATGGCTACACCTTC.

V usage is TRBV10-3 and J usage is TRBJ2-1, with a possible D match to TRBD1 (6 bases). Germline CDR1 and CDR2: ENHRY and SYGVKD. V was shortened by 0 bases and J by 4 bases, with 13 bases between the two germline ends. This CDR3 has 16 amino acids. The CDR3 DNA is TGTGCCATCAGTGAGTCAACAGGGCTGGGATACAATGAGCAGTTCTTC. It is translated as CAISESTGLGYNEQFF.

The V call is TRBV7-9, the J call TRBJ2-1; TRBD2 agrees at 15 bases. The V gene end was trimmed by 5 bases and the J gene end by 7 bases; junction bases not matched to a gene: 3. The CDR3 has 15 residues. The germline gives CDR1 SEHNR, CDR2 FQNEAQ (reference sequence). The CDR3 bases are TGTGCCAGCAGCGGACTAGCGGGGGGGGATAATGAGCAGTTCTTC. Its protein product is CASSGLAGGDNEQFF.

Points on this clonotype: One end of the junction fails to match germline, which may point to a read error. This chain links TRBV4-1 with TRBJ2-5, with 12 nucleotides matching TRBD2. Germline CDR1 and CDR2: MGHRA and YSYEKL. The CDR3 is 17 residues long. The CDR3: CASRPLAGGRPQETQYF. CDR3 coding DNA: TGTGCCAGCAGACCACTAGCGGGGGGCAGGCCACAAGAGACCCAGTACTTC.

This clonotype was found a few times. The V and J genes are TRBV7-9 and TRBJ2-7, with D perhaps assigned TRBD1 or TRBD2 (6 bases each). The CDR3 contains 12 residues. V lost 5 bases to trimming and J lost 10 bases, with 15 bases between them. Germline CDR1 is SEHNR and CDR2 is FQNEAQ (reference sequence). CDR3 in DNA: TGTGCCAGCAGCCAAGGGACGGGGGCTCAGTACTTC. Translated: CASSQGTGAQYF. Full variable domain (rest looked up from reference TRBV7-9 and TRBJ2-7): DTGVSQNPRHKITKRGQNVTFRCDPISEHNRLYWYRQTLGQGPEFLTYFQNEAQLEKSRLLSDRFSAERPKGSFSTLEIQRTEQGDSAMYLCASSQGTGAQYFGPGTRLTVT.